The present TCR beta chain was sequenced within a study of blood T cell repertoires in COVID-19. Study context: Samples of COVID-19 (acute and convalescent) were obtained from the United States, Italy and Spain. Nucleic acid was either cDNA or gDNA, and it came from T cells, B-cell-depleted T cells, or PBMCs.

In the original workflow: Scientists estimated how many nucleated cells there were by amplifying reference gene primers. Sequenced by immunoSEQ multiplex PCR; TCRdb stores in-frame clones only, minus some. V and J calls and clone size are given by that table; D and trimming were obtained from the DNA. The sample lists some 400,000 clones, 85% to 90% occurring once. The CDR3 is 14 residues long. Germline CDR1 MDHEN, CDR2 SYDVKM. V gave up 4 bases and J gave up 3 bases; unmatched junction bases: 3. The chain combines TRBV28 with TRBJ1-5, with 7 bases that match TRBD1. The sequence came from a man aged 18 to 30 with active or convalescent COVID-19. The specimen was peripheral blood. The CDR3 sequence is CASSYRGYNQPQHF. CDR3 nucleotides: TGTGCCAGCAGTTACAGGGGTTACAATCAGCCCCAGCATTTT.